These T cell receptor beta chains were read from a single sample in a study of shared clonotypes between healthy human individuals. Data came from immunoSEQ multiplex PCR; TCRdb stores just in-frame clones and leaves some out. The sample carries a few hundred thousand clones, around 86% recorded once. Sequencing input: memory CD8+ T cells sorted from blood. The receptors were sampled from a man aged 18 to 35 in good health. Each CDR3 is given with its conserved first and last residue. A D gene is named only where the DNA matches it firmly. The listing skips clone size in some rows; elsewhere it reads once, few, many or a size class.

TRBV4-1	-	few	TRBJ1-1	CASSQDRGVTEAFF	TGCGCCAGCAGCCAAGATCGCGGGGTTACTGAAGCTTTCTTT
TRBV4-3	-	-	TRBJ1-2	CASSQGVLLGDGYTF	TGCGCCAGCAGCCAAGGTGTCCTGTTGGGCGATGGCTACACCTTC
TRBV29-1	-	-	TRBJ2-5	CSVRGKAETQYF	TGCAGCGTACGGGGAAAGGCAGAGACCCAGTACTTC
TRBV5-6	-	-	TRBJ1-1	CASSLGDTEAFF	TGTGCCAGCAGCTTGGGGGACACTGAAGCTTTCTTT
TRBV5-6	-	few	TRBJ2-7	CASSSGTSGEQYF	TGTGCCAGCAGCTCCGGGACATCGGGCGAGCAGTACTTC
TRBV11-2	-	-	TRBJ2-5	CASSLVTAWTQYF	TGTGCCAGCAGCTTAGTGACGGCCTGGACCCAGTACTTC
TRBV14	-	-	TRBJ2-7	CASSQFDRSDGYYEQYF	TGTGCCAGCAGCCAATTTGACAGGTCCGATGGGTACTACGAGCAGTACTTC
TRBV4-1	TRBD2	-	TRBJ2-1	CASSQEGRGALYNEQFF	TGCGCCAGCAGCCAAGAAGGGCGGGGGGCCCTATACAATGAGCAGTTCTTC
TRBV28	-	-	TRBJ2-1	CASSFNEDNEQFF	TGTGCCAGCAGTTTTAACGAGGACAATGAGCAGTTCTTC
TRBV6-5	-	-	TRBJ2-1	CASSYFSSYNEQFF	TGTGCCAGCAGTTATTTTTCAAGTTACAATGAGCAGTTCTTC
TRBV5-1	-	-	TRBJ1-1	CASSLDRNTEAFF	TGCGCCAGCAGCCTAGACAGGAACACTGAAGCTTTCTTT
TRBV5-1	-	-	TRBJ1-1	CASSLTGWENTEAFF	TGCGCCAGCAGCTTAACCGGGTGGGAAAACACTGAAGCTTTCTTT
TRBV10-2	-	-	TRBJ1-3	CASKGGSSSGNTIYF	TGCGCCAGCAAAGGAGGGAGTTCTTCTGGAAACACCATATATTTT
TRBV29-1	-	-	TRBJ1-2	CSVEDPETGANYGYTF	TGCAGCGTTGAAGATCCGGAGACAGGCGCTAACTATGGCTACACCTTC
TRBV18	-	once	TRBJ1-4	CASSPPLDMAVEKLFF	TGTGCCAGCTCACCACCCCTCGACATGGCCGTTGAAAAACTGTTTTTT
TRBV29-1	-	-	TRBJ2-7	CSVETGGTYEQYF	TGCAGCGTCGAGACCGGGGGAACCTACGAGCAGTACTTC
TRBV6-6	-	-	TRBJ2-2	CASRARGATGELFF	TGTGCCAGCAGAGCCAGGGGAGCCACCGGGGAGCTGTTTTTT
TRBV7-2	TRBD1	-	TRBJ2-7	CASSTGTGRAYEQYF	TGTGCCAGCAGCACCGGGACAGGGAGGGCCTACGAGCAGTACTTC
TRBV29-1	-	-	TRBJ1-5	CSVEEGFNQPQHF	TGCAGCGTTGAAGAGGGGTTCAATCAGCCCCAGCATTTT
TRBV7-6	-	few	TRBJ2-6	CASRLNGANVLTF	TGTGCCAGCAGGCTAAATGGGGCCAACGTCCTGACTTTC
TRBV10-3	-	once	TRBJ1-2	CAISESMEGNYGYTF	TGTGCCATCAGTGAGTCGATGGAAGGGAACTATGGCTACACCTTC
TRBV5-1	-	-	TRBJ2-1	CASISSGEQFF	TGCGCCAGCATAAGCAGCGGTGAGCAGTTCTTC
TRBV28	-	-	TRBJ1-1	CASSHTDPMNTEAFF	TGTGCCAGCAGTCACACAGACCCCATGAACACTGAAGCTTTCTTT
TRBV11-2	-	-	TRBJ1-2	CASSLEGYGYTF	TGTGCCAGCAGCTTAGAGGGCTATGGCTACACCTTC
TRBV20-1	-	-	TRBJ2-1	CSALSDGEQFF	TGCAGTGCCCTTAGTGACGGTGAGCAGTTCTTC
TRBV7-9	-	-	TRBJ1-4	CASREPGEKLFF	TGTGCCAGCAGGGAACCGGGGGAAAAACTGTTTTTT
TRBV4-1	-	few	TRBJ2-7	CASSPTGLAEQYF	TGCGCCAGCAGCCCAACGGGACTTGCCGAGCAGTACTTC
TRBV4-3	-	-	TRBJ2-7	CASSQGGSYEQYF	TGCGCCAGCAGCCAAGGGGGCTCGTACGAGCAGTACTTC
TRBV13	-	-	TRBJ2-7	CASSLEGPEGGYEQYF	TGTGCCAGCAGCTTAGAAGGGCCAGAAGGGGGCTACGAGCAGTACTTC
TRBV19	TRBD1	-	TRBJ1-4	CASSYRGRVEKLFF	TGTGCCAGTTCGTACAGGGGGCGCGTTGAAAAACTGTTTTTT
TRBV27	-	-	TRBJ2-7	CASSSAGQFYEQYF	TGTGCCAGCAGCAGTGCGGGACAGTTTTACGAGCAGTACTTC
TRBV30	-	-	TRBJ1-1	CAWSGSGRRTEAFF	TGTGCCTGGAGCGGTTCAGGGCGACGTACTGAAGCTTTCTTT
TRBV25-1	-	-	TRBJ2-1	CASSEWRQATSYNEQFF	TGTGCCAGCAGTGAATGGAGACAGGCTACCTCCTACAATGAGCAGTTCTTC
TRBV7-8	TRBD1	-	TRBJ1-6	CASSLVGGGNSPLHF	TGTGCCAGCAGCTTAGTAGGGGGCGGGAATTCACCCCTCCACTTT
TRBV5-8	-	-	TRBJ2-7	CASSLGLAYYEQYF	TGTGCCAGCAGCTTGGGTCTAGCCTACTACGAGCAGTACTTC
TRBV6-1	TRBD2	-	TRBJ2-1	CASSALSGRAGSGEQFF	TGTGCCAGCAGTGCTTTAAGCGGGAGGGCCGGGTCCGGTGAGCAGTTCTTC
TRBV5-4	-	-	TRBJ1-2	CASSLGTIPNYGYTF	TGTGCCAGCAGCCTCGGGACCATTCCTAACTATGGCTACACCTTC
TRBV4-1	-	-	TRBJ2-7	CASSETTGPYFYEQYF	TGCGCCAGCAGCGAAACCACGGGGCCTTACTTTTACGAGCAGTACTTC
TRBV6-1	-	-	TRBJ1-6	CASSVRDGYSSYNSPLHF	TGTGCCAGCAGTGTTAGGGACGGCTACAGCTCCTATAATTCACCCCTCCACTTT
TRBV13	TRBD1	-	TRBJ2-7	CASWGWTGGSYEQYF	TGTGCCAGCTGGGGGTGGACAGGGGGCTCCTACGAGCAGTACTTC
TRBV9	-	-	TRBJ1-3	CASSVGGAAGNTIYF	TGTGCCAGCAGCGTAGGAGGGGCCGCTGGAAACACCATATATTTT
TRBV19	-	-	TRBJ2-7	CASKKAYSYEQYF	TGTGCCAGTAAAAAGGCCTACTCCTACGAGCAGTACTTC
TRBV27	TRBD1	-	TRBJ1-1	CASSSTGVGTEAFF	TGTGCCAGCAGTTCGACAGGGGTTGGCACTGAAGCTTTCTTT
TRBV7-9	-	-	TRBJ2-6	CASSLPGQTGANVLTF	TGTGCCAGCAGCCTACCTGGGCAGACTGGGGCCAACGTCCTGACTTTC
TRBV2	TRBD2	once	TRBJ2-7	CASKAGTSESYEQYF	TGTGCCAGCAAGGCCGGGACTAGCGAATCCTACGAGCAGTACTTC
TRBV10-1	TRBD2	-	TRBJ2-5	CASSSGGQETQYF	TGCGCCAGCAGTTCGGGGGGCCAAGAGACCCAGTACTTC